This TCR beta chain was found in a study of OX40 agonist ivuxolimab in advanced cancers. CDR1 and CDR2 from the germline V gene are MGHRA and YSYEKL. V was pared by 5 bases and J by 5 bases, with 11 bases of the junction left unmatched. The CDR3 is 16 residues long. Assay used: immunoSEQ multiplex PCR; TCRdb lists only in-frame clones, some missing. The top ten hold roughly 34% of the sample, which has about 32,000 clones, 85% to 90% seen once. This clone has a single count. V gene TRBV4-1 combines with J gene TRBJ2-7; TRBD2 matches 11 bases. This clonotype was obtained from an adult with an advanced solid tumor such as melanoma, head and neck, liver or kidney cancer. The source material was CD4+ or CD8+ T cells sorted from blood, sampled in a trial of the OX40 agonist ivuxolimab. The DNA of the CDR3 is TGCGCCAGCAGCTTAAGACTAGCGGGGCCTGCCAACGAGCAGTACTTC. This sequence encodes CASSLRLAGPANEQYF.